This TCR beta chain comes out of a study of blood T cell repertoires in COVID-19 (dated by TCRdb to 2018 to 2021). Concerning the study at large: Samples from collaborators originated in the United States, Italy and Spain and spanned both the acute and convalescent phases of COVID-19. The prospective study material was composed of cDNA or gDNA derived from T cells, B-cell-depleted T cells, or PBMCs. The dataset comprised deeply sampled blood TCRbeta repertoires from subjects exposed to, actively infected with, or recovered from COVID-19. The repertoires were made available in a free public database intended to serve as a resource for research on the immune response to SARS-CoV-2. The samples were drawn from the first 160 participants of the ongoing ImmuneRACE study and from 1,200 or so subjects provided by 6 global collaborators. A de-identified subject ID, COVID-19 status, age in years and sex were almost always included in the sample metadata. Where available, HLA class I and class II types were obtained from metadata supplied by the sample provider rather than from assay-based typing.

The immunoSEQ Assay, a bias-controlled multiplex PCR, was used to amplify TCRbeta CDR3 regions from genomic DNA. The published analysis was carried out like this. The number of nucleated cells in each sample was estimated by amplification of reference gene primers within the assay. Sequence reads were collapsed and filtered to measure the absolute abundance of every unique TCRbeta CDR3 rearrangement. For each sample, productive Simpson clonality was calculated by taking the square root of Simpson's diversity index across productive rearrangements. The table was pulled from immuneACCESS by TCRdb, which kept in-frame rearrangements only. Such tables lose some clones; where checked, under half of the loss comes from unresolved V genes, and the rest has no known cause. V, J and clone size are taken as reported in that table, and D and trimming were inferred from the DNA itself. The sample records approximately 210,000 clones, approximately 80% of which are singletons. Nearly 20% of the sample is in the top ten clones.

CDR1 and CDR2 (GTSNPN, SVGIG) derive from the germline V gene (reference sequence). Including the terminal cysteine and phenylalanine, the CDR3 comprises 15 residues. This entry keeps only the CDR3 DNA: 45 bases, framed from base 1. For this chain, trimming is 0 bases at the V end and 8 bases at the J end, and the number of junction bases without a gene match is 8. Whole blood was collected in K2EDTA tubes by collaborating institutions according to the institutions' own protocols. For TCRbeta analysis, collaborator samples were shipped as frozen whole blood, as isolated PBMCs, or as DNA extracted from either sample type. A word on this clone: The antigen this receptor binds is unknown. The input lacks base qualities; no much larger clone sits a single base away.

What the work shows at the level of the full study, not this receptor alone: The quantity of clinical and demographic metadata differed by source and by participant and was supplied without curation.

This clonotype was obtained from a man younger than 45 with active or convalescent COVID-19. Sequencing was done on a sample of peripheral blood. This sequence uses TRBV30 and TRBJ2-3; 10 middle bases align to TRBD2. CDR3 sequence: CAWSVPSGSGGTQYF. The DNA sequence reads TGTGCCTGGAGTGTACCTAGCGGGAGCGGAGGTACGCAGTATTTT.